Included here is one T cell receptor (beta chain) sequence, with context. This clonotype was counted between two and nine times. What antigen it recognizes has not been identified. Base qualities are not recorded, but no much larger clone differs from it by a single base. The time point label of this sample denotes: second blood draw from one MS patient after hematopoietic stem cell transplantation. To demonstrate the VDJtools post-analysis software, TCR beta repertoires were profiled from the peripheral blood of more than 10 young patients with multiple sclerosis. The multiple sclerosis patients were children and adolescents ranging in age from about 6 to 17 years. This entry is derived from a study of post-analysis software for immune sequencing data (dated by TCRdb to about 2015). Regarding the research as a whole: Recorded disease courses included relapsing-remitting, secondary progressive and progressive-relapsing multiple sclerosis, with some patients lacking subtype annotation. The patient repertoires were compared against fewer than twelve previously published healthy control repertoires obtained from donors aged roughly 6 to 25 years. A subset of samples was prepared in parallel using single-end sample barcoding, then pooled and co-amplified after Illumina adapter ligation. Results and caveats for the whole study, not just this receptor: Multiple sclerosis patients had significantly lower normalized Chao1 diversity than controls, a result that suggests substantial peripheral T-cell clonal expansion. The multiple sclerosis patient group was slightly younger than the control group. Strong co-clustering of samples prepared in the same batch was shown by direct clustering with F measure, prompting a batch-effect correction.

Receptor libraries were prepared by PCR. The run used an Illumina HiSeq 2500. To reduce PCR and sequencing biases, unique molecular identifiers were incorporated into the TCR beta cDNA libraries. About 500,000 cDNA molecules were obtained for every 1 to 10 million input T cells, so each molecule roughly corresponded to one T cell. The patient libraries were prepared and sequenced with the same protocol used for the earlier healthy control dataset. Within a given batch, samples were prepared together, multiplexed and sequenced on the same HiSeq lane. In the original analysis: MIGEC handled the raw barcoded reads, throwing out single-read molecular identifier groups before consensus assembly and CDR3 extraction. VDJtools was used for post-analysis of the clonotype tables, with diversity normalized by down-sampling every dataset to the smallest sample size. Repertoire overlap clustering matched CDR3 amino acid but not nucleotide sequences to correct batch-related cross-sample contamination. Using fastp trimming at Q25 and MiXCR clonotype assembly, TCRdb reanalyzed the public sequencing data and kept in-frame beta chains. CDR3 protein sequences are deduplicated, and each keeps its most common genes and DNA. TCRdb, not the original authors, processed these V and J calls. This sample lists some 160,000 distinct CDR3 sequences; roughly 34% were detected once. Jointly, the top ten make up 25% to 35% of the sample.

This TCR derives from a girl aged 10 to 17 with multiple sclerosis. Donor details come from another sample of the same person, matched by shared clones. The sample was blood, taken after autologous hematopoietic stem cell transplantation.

CDR3 region: CSVEVAGEGEQYF. DNA sequence: TGCAGCGTTGAGGTAGCGGGAGAAGGGGAGCAGTACTTC. This chain joins TRBV29-1 to TRBJ2-7; TRBD2 aligns with 9 central bases. The CDR3, cysteine through phenylalanine, is 13 amino acids long. The only DNA kept is the CDR3, 39 bases in frame from the first base. At the junction V is shortened by 3 bases and J by 7 bases; bases outside the gene matches: 7. CDR1 is given as SQVTM and CDR2 as ANQGSEA, both from the germline V gene.